This T cell receptor (beta chain) was sequenced in a study of blood T cell repertoires in COVID-19. On the study more broadly: COVID-19 samples from acute and convalescent phases originated in the United States, Italy and Spain. PBMCs, B-cell-depleted T cells, or T cells were the source of the cDNA or gDNA that made up the material.

Per germline, CDR1 LNHDA and CDR2 SQIVND (reference sequence). The CDR3 consists of 14 residues. Trimming cost V 6 bases and J 3 bases, with 14 bases left between them. Measured with immunoSEQ multiplex PCR; TCRdb has only the in-frame clones, and not every one. The data hold about 280,000 clones, with 75% to 90% observed a single time. Sequencing was done on a sample of peripheral blood. The sequence was obtained from a woman aged 25 to 39 with active or convalescent COVID-19. The chain couples TRBV19 to TRBJ1-2, with D perhaps matching TRBD1 (6 bases). In nucleotides, the CDR3 is TGTGCCAGTAGGAAACAGGGTGACGACTATGGCTACACCTTC. This translates into CASRKQGDDYGYTF.